This entry lists 13 T cell receptor beta chains sequenced from one sample in a study of blood T cells in healthy people across ages. Sample-barcoded 5' priming and a J-beta primer mix drove a second PCR of about 7 to 11 cycles. One entry per CDR3 protein results from TCRdb running MiXCR on the 5' RACE reads. The table includes some 750,000 distinct CDR3 sequences, 20% to 25% detected once. Input material: blood. These receptors all come from a man aged 65 to 85 in good health.

This clonotype was detected only a few times. The chain links TRBV6-5 to TRBJ1-2; perhaps TRBD1 as D (5 bases). V lost 2 bases and J lost 4, with 11 bases in between. In germline, CDR1 is MNHEY, CDR2 SVGAGI. The CDR3 is made up of 14 amino acids. CDR3 in amino acids: CASSYQGNGYGYTF. CDR3 nucleotide sequence: TGTGCCAGCAGTTACCAGGGCAACGGCTATGGCTACACCTTC.

J is TRBJ2-7 and V is TRBV6-5; D is possibly TRBD1 (6 bases). Between the trimmed V and J ends, which lost 6 bases and 2 bases, there was a span of 14 bases. CDR3 size: 14 residues. Germline V lookup: CDR1 MNHEY, CDR2 SVGAGI. CDR3 region: CASRTTTGPYEQYF. The DNA for the CDR3 is TGTGCCAGCAGAACCACGACAGGCCCCTACGAGCAGTACTTC.

This clonotype was seen repeatedly, ten times or more. The CDR3 sequence: CASSFRPDMNEQYF. CDR3 nucleotide sequence: TGTGCCAGCAGTTTCCGTCCGGACATGAACGAGCAGTACTTC. The V and J genes are TRBV28 and TRBJ2-7; D possibly corresponds to TRBD1 (5 bases). CDR3 length: 14 amino acids. The V gene lost 3 bases and the J gene lost 5 bases, with 14 bases spanning the gap. Germline V CDR1 and CDR2: MDHEN, SYDVKM.

This clonotype appeared a few times. V gene TRBV12-3 or TRBV12-4 combines with J gene TRBJ1-2; 9 positions agree with TRBD1. This CDR3 comprises 13 residues. Trimming cost V 5 bases and J 7 bases; bases outside gene matches: 5. The CDR3, as DNA: TGTGCCAGCAGTCCGGACAGGGGAGGTGGCTACACCTTC. This sequence encodes CASSPDRGGGYTF.

The chain couples TRBV20-1 to TRBJ2-7; 8 bases are shared with TRBD1. The CDR3 is made up of 12 amino acids. The germline V gene encodes CDR1 DFQATT and CDR2 SNEGSKA (reference sequence). V shed 7 bases, J shed 4 bases, and the junction held 6 bases outside the gene matches. CDR3: CSGHRGEYEQYF. The CDR3 DNA follows: TGCAGTGGTCACAGGGGGGAGTACGAGCAGTACTTC.

V is TRBV20-1 and J is TRBJ2-3; TRBD2 matches at 8 bases. CDR3 size: 15 residues. V lost 0 bases to trimming and J lost 2 bases; unmatched junction nucleotides: 4. CDR1 is DFQATT, CDR2 SNEGSKA, per germline (reference sequence). In nucleotides, the CDR3 is TGCAGTGCTAGAGAGACTAGCGTATACACAGATACGCAGTATTTT. This translates into CSARETSVYTDTQYF.

The V gene is TRBV6-2 or TRBV6-3, the J gene TRBJ2-3; no clear D. The CDR3 spans 15 residues. V lost 5 bases to trimming and J lost 0 bases, with 12 bases between them. Germline lookup yields CDR1 MNHEY and CDR2 SVGEGT. CDR3 DNA sequence: TGTGCCAGCAGTAAACGGGCCGGCAGCACAGATACGCAGTATTTT. Translation: CASSKRAGSTDTQYF.

J is TRBJ1-4 and V is TRBV3-1; D ambiguous. V was shortened by 6 bases and J by 2 bases, with 13 bases between the two germline ends. Germline loops: CDR1 LGHDT, CDR2 YNNKEL (reference sequence). CDR3 length: 15 residues. CDR3 loop: CASRRSGRTNEKLFF. CDR3 bases: TGTGCCAGCAGGAGGTCTGGGAGGACTAATGAAAAACTGTTTTTT. The entire variable domain, with the rest obtained from reference TRBV3-1 and TRBJ1-4, is as follows: DTAVSQTPKYLVTQMGNDKSIKCEQNLGHDTMYWYKQDSKKFLKIMFSYNNKELIINETVPNRFSPKSPDKAHLNLHINSLELGDSAVYFCASRRSGRTNEKLFFGSGTQLSVL.

This clonotype occurred a few times. This chain links TRBV29-1 with TRBJ2-1; D is uncertain. V was trimmed by 7 bases and J by 6 bases, leaving 16 bases between them. CDR3 length: 13 amino acids. From germline, CDR1 is SQVTM and CDR2 ANQGSEA. CDR3 nucleotide sequence: TGCAGCGGATCGTGGCCACCTCCCAATGAGCAGTTCTTC. Encoded protein: CSGSWPPPNEQFF.

In its sample, this clonotype was seen many times. V usage is TRBV28 and J usage is TRBJ1-2; TRBD1 agrees at 8 bases. The length of the CDR3 is 13 residues. The germline V gene encodes CDR1 MDHEN and CDR2 SYDVKM. J was trimmed by 4 bases and V by 7 bases; bases with no gene match: 5. In DNA form, the CDR3 reads TGTGCCAGCACCGACAGGGGAATCTATGGCTACACCTTC. Amino acid sequence: CASTDRGIYGYTF.

The CDR3 protein is CATSDLDLAVEETQYF. The CDR3 DNA sequence: TGTGCCACCAGTGACCTCGACCTAGCCGTAGAAGAGACCCAGTACTTC. The V and J genes are TRBV24-1 and TRBJ2-5; D may be TRBD2 (5 bases). Looked up from germline, CDR1 is KGHDR and CDR2 is SFDVKD. V shed 4 bases and J shed 3 bases, with 17 bases lying between them. This CDR3 has 16 residues.

There are a few counts of this clonotype. Relative to the germline gene, one junction end is altered; a read error may explain this. The chain uses TRBV18 and TRBJ2-3; the match to TRBD2 covers 9 bases. The germline CDR1 and CDR2 sequences are KGHSH and LQKENI. CDR3 length: 16 amino acids. The CDR3: CASSPTLAGSTDTQYF. DNA for the CDR3: TGTGCCAGCTCACCAACCCTAGCGGGGAGCACGGATACGCAGTATTTT.

The chain is built from TRBV7-2 and TRBJ2-7; TRBD1 matches at 8 bases. Germline CDR1 SGHTA, CDR2 FQGNSA. J was trimmed by 2 bases and V by 1 base; bases with no gene match: 4. CDR3 length equals 15 residues. The CDR3: CASSLGWTGTYEQYF. CDR3 coding DNA: TGTGCCAGCAGCTTAGGATGGACAGGGACCTACGAGCAGTACTTC. The variable domain in full, completed from reference TRBV7-2 and TRBJ2-7, reads GAGVSQSPSNKVTEKGKDVELRCDPISGHTALYWYRQSLGQGLEFLIYFQGNSAPDKSGLPSDRFSAERTGGSVSTLTIQRTQQEDSAVYLCASSLGWTGTYEQYFGPGTRLTVT.